Listed here are 31 T cell receptor beta chains from one sample, sequenced in a study of shared clonotypes between healthy human individuals. The method was immunoSEQ multiplex PCR; TCRdb's version includes in-frame clones alone and lacks a portion of them. The repertoire holds some 1,100,000 clones, approximately 80% seen once, with approximately 0.5% in the top ten. The sequencing sample was made of memory CD4+ T cells from PBMCs. This sample's subset: CD45RA-negative fraction. These receptors all stem from a man between 18 and 35 years old in good health. Some clones in this sample may be carry-over from other donors' samples.

This clone came up once. The chain has TRBV5-8 and TRBJ2-7, with 10 bases aligning to TRBD2. The CDR3 consists of 16 residues. V shed 1 base and J 4 bases; nucleotides not matched to a gene: 8. Germline V gives CDR1 SGHTS, CDR2 YDEGEE. The DNA of the CDR3 is TGTGCCAGCAGCTTGTGGAGCACTAGCGGGATTTACGAGCAGTACTTC. It is translated as CASSLWSTSGIYEQYF.

The chain employs TRBV28 and TRBJ1-2; 8 positions match TRBD1. The CDR3 consists of 14 residues. The V gene end was trimmed by 5 bases and the J gene end by 8 bases; junction bases not matched to a gene: 10. CDR1 MDHEN and CDR2 SYDVKM come from the germline V gene. The CDR3 here is CASSPGTGKGGYTF. The CDR3 DNA is TGTGCCAGCAGTCCCGGGACAGGCAAGGGCGGCTACACCTTC.

The rearrangement links TRBV7-2 to TRBJ2-2; 7 positions match TRBD2. J was trimmed by 7 bases and V by 0 bases; bases with no gene match: 8. There are 16 residues in the CDR3. Germline V gives CDR1 SGHTA, CDR2 FQGNSA. CDR3 coding DNA: TGTGCCAGCAGCTTAGCCGCGGGAGCGGTCCGCGGGGAGCTGTTTTTT. This translates into CASSLAAGAVRGELFF. The full variable domain, rest sourced from reference TRBV7-2 and TRBJ2-2, is GAGVSQSPSNKVTEKGKDVELRCDPISGHTALYWYRQSLGQGLEFLIYFQGNSAPDKSGLPSDRFSAERTGGSVSTLTIQRTQQEDSAVYLCASSLAAGAVRGELFFGEGSRLTVL.

The chain employs TRBV10-3 and TRBJ1-2; the D gene is possibly TRBD1 (5 bases). The germline CDR1 and CDR2 sequences are ENHRY and SYGVKD. V lost 0 bases, J lost 0 bases, and 8 bases lay in between. This CDR3 spans 15 amino acids. The chain's CDR3 is CAISESFRANYGYTF. CDR3 sequence (DNA): TGTGCCATCAGTGAGTCGTTCAGGGCTAACTATGGCTACACCTTC.

This sequence joins TRBV9 and TRBJ2-7; 8 nucleotides align to TRBD1. CDR3 length: 15 residues. CDR1 and CDR2 from the germline V gene are SGDLS and YYNGEE. V shed 4 bases, J shed 2 bases, and the junction held 8 bases outside the gene matches. CDR3 in amino acids: CASSIRDRFPYEQYF. In DNA, the CDR3 is TGTGCCAGCAGCATTAGGGACAGGTTCCCCTACGAGCAGTACTTC.

The rearrangement joins TRBV21-1 to TRBJ2-5; TRBD1, as called in the table, went unchecked against the DNA. TRBV21-1 is a pseudogene locus. CDR3 size: 18 residues. CDR3 protein: CASLNRTGGNVGQETQYF. In DNA form, the CDR3 reads TGTGCCAGCCTAAACAGGACAGGGGGTAACGTAGGCCAAGAGACCCAGTACTTC.

Points on this clone: The DNA is left out, because the CDR3 cannot be placed on it with certainty; the CDR3 is given as TCRdb lists it. The CDR3 is CASSSSGQGAREKLFF. The gene calls are TRBV28 and TRBJ1-4; whether TRBD1, the table's D call, matches the DNA was not checked. Germline V gene data show CDR1 as MDHEN and CDR2 as SYDVKM. The CDR3 is made up of 16 amino acids, end residues included.

The table lists this clone with a few counts. The rearrangement links TRBV7-7 to TRBJ2-3, with D perhaps matching TRBD1 (5 bases). The germline V gene encodes CDR1 SSHAT and CDR2 FNYEAQ (reference sequence). CDR3 size: 13 residues. Trimming took 3 bases from V and 4 from J, leaving 8 bases between them. CDR3 region: CASSFRGADTQYF. CDR3 DNA: TGTGCCAGCAGCTTTAGGGGCGCAGATACGCAGTATTTT.

The chain recombines TRBV9 with TRBJ1-4, with 8 bases identical to TRBD1. Losses at the gene ends were 4 bases for V and 7 bases for J; bases not matched to a gene: 6. The CDR3 consists of 14 residues. Germline CDR1 reads SGDLS; CDR2 reads YYNGEE. The DNA of the CDR3 is TGTGCCAGCAGCTCGGGACAGGTGTTTGAAAAACTGTTTTTT. This translates into CASSSGQVFEKLFF.

The chain couples TRBV11-2 to TRBJ1-5; possible D gene TRBD1, 6 bases. Germline CDR1 and CDR2: SGHAT and FQNNGV. This CDR3 is built from 14 residues. V lost 1 base to trimming and J lost 4 bases, with 8 bases between them. CDR3 sequence (DNA): TGTGCCAGCAGCTTAGGGCAGGGGAATCAGCCCCAGCATTTT. Its translation is CASSLGQGNQPQHF.

Only one count was recorded for this clone. The chain employs TRBV5-1 and TRBJ2-3; 9 bases match TRBD2. The CDR3 loop spans 15 amino acids. The V segment lost 1 base and the J segment 4 bases; nucleotides outside the gene matches: 4. The germline V gene encodes CDR1 SGHRS and CDR2 YFSETQ. The CDR3: CASSLMGLAADTQYF. The DNA for the CDR3 is TGCGCCAGCAGCTTGATGGGACTAGCAGCAGATACGCAGTATTTT.

This chain uses TRBV28 with TRBJ1-2; 7 bases fit TRBD1. The CDR3 is 13 residues long. The V and J ends lost 6 bases and 3 bases, in that order; junction bases with no gene match: 4. Germline loops: CDR1 MDHEN, CDR2 SYDVKM. CDR3 residues: CASSETGHYGYTF. CDR3 in DNA: TGTGCCAGCAGCGAGACAGGGCACTATGGCTACACCTTC.

This clone was found a few times. The chain links TRBV6-1 to TRBJ2-2; 7 bases line up with TRBD2. The CDR3 consists of 15 residues. Trimming removed 0 bases from V and 5 bases from J; junction bases left unmatched: 3. The germline gives CDR1 MNHNS, CDR2 SASEGT. The CDR3 DNA is TGTGCCAGCAGTGAAGCTGGCGGGAGAACCGGGGAGCTGTTTTTT. Residues: CASSEAGGRTGELFF.

J is TRBJ2-7 and V is TRBV5-1; 8 bases map to TRBD2. J was trimmed by 3 bases and V by 0 bases; bases with no gene match: 5. Germline V gene lookup returns CDR1 SGHRS and CDR2 YFSETQ. The CDR3 sequence is 15 residues long. CDR3 in amino acids: CASSLEPAGDYEQYF. CDR3 sequence (DNA): TGCGCCAGCAGCTTGGAGCCAGCGGGAGACTACGAGCAGTACTTC.

This sequence joins TRBV30 and TRBJ1-6; D gene unclear. Trimming removed 5 bases from V and 6 bases from J, with 14 bases in between. The CDR3 is 14 residues long. The germline gives CDR1 GTSNPN, CDR2 SVGIG (reference sequence). The CDR3 region is CAWDTLARNSPLHF. Here the CDR3 DNA reads TGTGCCTGGGATACACTTGCCCGTAATTCACCCCTCCACTTT.

The chain employs TRBV30 and TRBJ2-4, with 9 bases that match TRBD2. Trimming at V came to 1 base and at J to 3 bases, leaving 7 bases not matched to a gene. This CDR3 has 16 amino acids. Germline lookup yields CDR1 GTSNPN and CDR2 SVGIG (reference sequence). This chain's CDR3 is CAWSGLAGDSKNIQYF. Written as DNA, the CDR3 is TGTGCCTGGAGTGGGTTAGCGGGAGATAGCAAAAACATTCAGTACTTC.

This chain uses TRBV7-3 with TRBJ2-2; D gene uncertain. Trimming cost V 1 base and J 1 base, with 4 bases left between them. The CDR3 consists of 14 residues. Germline loops: CDR1 SGHTA, CDR2 FQGTGA. The CDR3 protein is CASSLILNTGELFF. The CDR3, as DNA: TGTGCCAGCAGCTTAATTTTGAACACCGGGGAGCTGTTTTTT.

The V gene is TRBV28, the J gene TRBJ1-1; D is uncertain. From germline, CDR1 is MDHEN and CDR2 SYDVKM. This CDR3 is 16 amino acids long. The V gene lost 3 bases and the J gene lost 1 base, with 15 bases spanning the gap. CDR3 region: CASSFKRALSNTEAFF. The CDR3 coding sequence is TGTGCCAGCAGTTTCAAGCGGGCCCTTTCGAACACTGAAGCTTTCTTT.

V is TRBV18 and J is TRBJ1-3; 8 nucleotides match TRBD1. Germline CDR1 is KGHSH and CDR2 is LQKENI. This CDR3 is built from 16 residues. The ends lost 5 bases at V and 0 bases at J; junction bases unmatched: 6. CDR3 region: CASSTWTGSSGNTIYF. CDR3 coding DNA: TGTGCCAGCTCAACCTGGACAGGGAGCTCTGGAAACACCATATATTTT.

This clone came up a few times. J is TRBJ2-2 and V is TRBV19; no definite D call. The CDR3 is 15 residues long. In germline, CDR1 is LNHDA, CDR2 SQIVND (reference sequence). The V gene lost 5 bases and the J gene lost 8 bases, with 18 bases spanning the gap. CDR3 loop: CASSSGWAGLGELFF. The CDR3 coding sequence is TGTGCCAGTAGTTCGGGTTGGGCCGGCTTGGGGGAGCTGTTTTTT.

The rearrangement joins TRBV12-5 to TRBJ1-1; the D is unclear. The CDR3 consists of 14 residues. V was trimmed by 5 bases and J by 1 base, leaving 11 bases between them. In germline, CDR1 is LGHNT, CDR2 FRNRAP. The CDR3, as DNA: TGTGCTAGTGGTCCGGAAGGAGGGAACACTGAAGCTTTCTTT. Translated, it gives CASGPEGGNTEAFF.

This clone was detected only a few times. CDR3 amino acids: CASSILRMRAEAFF. The CDR3 DNA sequence: TGTGCCAGCAGTATCCTCAGGATGCGGGCTGAAGCTTTCTTT. This chain connects TRBV28 to TRBJ1-1; D ambiguous. Germline V CDR1 and CDR2: MDHEN, SYDVKM. The germline V and J ends were trimmed by 5 bases and 6 bases, with 16 bases remaining between them. The length of the CDR3 is 14 residues.

Only one count was recorded for this clone. For the CDR3, the DNA is TGTGCCAGCAGTTGGGGACAGGGCGGATATGAAAAACTGTTTTTT. This gives the protein CASSWGQGGYEKLFF. This rearrangement joins TRBV28 to TRBJ1-4, with TRBD1 identical over 9 bases. Germline lookup yields CDR1 MDHEN and CDR2 SYDVKM. The CDR3 spans 15 residues. V trimming: 4 bases; J trimming: 6 bases; junction bases outside the gene matches: 6.

This clone has just one count. V gene TRBV4-3 combines with J gene TRBJ1-4, with 9 nucleotides matching TRBD1. The germline CDR1 and CDR2 sequences are LGHNA and YSLEER. This CDR3 comprises 15 residues. V shed 3 bases, J shed 8 bases, and the junction held 7 bases outside the gene matches. The CDR3 bases are TGCGCCAGCAGCCACGGGGACAGGGTGGGCGAAAAACTGTTTTTT. Its translation is CASSHGDRVGEKLFF.

This clone was recorded at least ten times. The same CDR3 also results from other DNA sequences found in this sample. This chain connects TRBV27 to TRBJ2-2; no definite D call. V gave up 5 bases and J gave up 0 bases, with 7 bases separating them. The CDR3 is 14 amino acids. Germline loops: CDR1 MNHEY, CDR2 SMNVEV (reference sequence). CDR3 nucleotide sequence: TGTGCCAGCAGTCCCCGTCCGAACACCGGGGAGCTGTTTTTT. Amino acid sequence: CASSPRPNTGELFF.

The chain employs TRBV7-9 and TRBJ2-3, with D perhaps matching TRBD1 (5 bases). In germline, CDR1 is SEHNR, CDR2 FQNEAQ (reference sequence). The CDR3 extends over 16 amino acids. V was trimmed by 4 bases and J by 4 bases, leaving 18 bases between them. Here the CDR3 reads CASSSVYRSRADTQYF. CDR3 nucleotides: TGTGCCAGCAGCTCCGTGTACAGGTCCCGAGCAGATACGCAGTATTTT.

This clone appeared a single time. The rearrangement uses TRBV18 and TRBJ2-1; D possibly corresponds to TRBD2 (6 bases). Germline-derived CDR1 and CDR2 are KGHSH and LQKENI. Trimming pared 6 bases from V and 6 bases from J, leaving 21 bases between. The CDR3 extends over 16 amino acids. Written as DNA, the CDR3 is TGTGCCAGCTCGTCACCGGGACTTCCTATATCCAATGAGCAGTTCTTC. It yields the protein CASSSPGLPISNEQFF.

Many counts were recorded for this clone. The CDR3 is CASSLGTGRALGTEAFF. The DNA of the CDR3 is TGTGCCAGCAGCTTAGGGACAGGGAGGGCCCTGGGTACTGAAGCTTTCTTT. The chain links TRBV11-2 to TRBJ1-1; 8 bases are a match to TRBD1. Germline CDR1 and CDR2: SGHAT and FQNNGV. The V gene end was trimmed by 1 base and the J gene end by 5 bases; junction bases not matched to a gene: 12. The CDR3 runs to 17 residues.

This clone has only a few counts. This chain connects TRBV11-3 to TRBJ2-1; 9 bases fit TRBD2. Looked up from germline, CDR1 is SGHNT and CDR2 is YENEEA. With 4 bases clipped from V and 2 bases from J, the junction kept 3 bases outside the gene matches. The CDR3 is 15 amino acids. CDR3 in amino acids: CASSSVAGAYNEQFF. The CDR3 DNA sequence: TGTGCCAGCAGCTCGGTAGCGGGAGCCTACAATGAGCAGTTCTTC.

A remark on this clone: One end of the junction is discordant with germline, which a read error may explain. The V gene is TRBV5-1, the J gene TRBJ2-1; 8 nucleotides match TRBD2. From germline, CDR1 is SGHRS and CDR2 YFSETQ. This CDR3 is built from 16 residues. CDR3 in amino acids: CATSLVSGTSYNEQFF. The CDR3 DNA is TGCGCCACCAGCCTAGTTAGCGGGACTTCTTACAATGAGCAGTTCTTC. The entire variable domain, with the rest obtained from reference TRBV5-1 and TRBJ2-1, is as follows: KAGVTQTPRYLIKTRGQQVTLSCSPISGHRSVSWYQQTPGQGLQFLFEYFSETQRNKGNFPGRFSGRQFSNSRSEMNVSTLELGDSALYLCATSLVSGTSYNEQFFGPGTRLTVL.

The sample holds one count of this clone. This rearrangement joins TRBV6-1 to TRBJ1-5; D ambiguous. CDR3 length: 13 amino acids. Germline CDR1 is MNHNS and CDR2 is SASEGT. Trimming removed 6 bases at V and 5 bases at J, with 11 bases between. Written as DNA, the CDR3 is TGTGCCAGCAGCCTCCTGATGGATCAGCCCCAGCATTTT. This encodes CASSLLMDQPQHF.